This TCR beta chain was observed in a study of shared clonotypes between healthy human individuals. Study outcomes and limitations: The four-donor shared clonotypes exceeded non-shared clonotypes in generation probability, with non-shared ones scoring lower.

Several immunoSEQ 96-well plates shared each subset's DNA, each plate a replicate. This table comes from immunoSEQ multiplex PCR, and its TCRdb copy is limited to in-frame clones, with some not included. The repertoire consists of some 1.5 million clones, with roughly 96% occurring once and the leading ten covering 0.95% to 1.5%. Concerning this clone: Its antigen is unknown.

V shed 4 bases and J shed 4 bases, with 21 bases lying between them. This CDR3 contains 17 residues. Caucasian adults residing in Nashville, Tennessee made up all the donors. The authors divided CD4+ cells into CD45RA+ naive and CD45RA-negative memory subsets. The chain links TRBV23-1 to TRBJ2-3; D is perhaps TRBD2 (6 bases). TRBV23-1 is treated as an ORF (open reading frame) with a function not yet certain. This TCR was sampled from a man aged 30 to 45 in good health. The specimen was naive CD4+ T cells sorted from blood. Stated subset: CD45RA+ positively selected. Here the CDR3 reads CASSRSDGGLRADTQYF. The CDR3 coding sequence is TGCGCCAGCAGTCGATCGGACGGAGGGTTAAGGGCAGATACGCAGTATTTT.